Given below is one T cell receptor beta chain in context. Authors' data handling: Quantification of nucleated cells was approximated via reference gene primer amplification. Repertoires were generated with immunoSEQ multiplex PCR, while TCRdb's copy carries only in-frame clones and drops some. The D gene and trimming were derived from the DNA, and the V and J assignments and clone size from that table. The table lists about 140,000 clones, over 75% of them singletons. This CDR3 has 14 residues. CDR1 and CDR2 (germline): SGHRS, YFSETQ. Trimming cost V 0 bases and J 6 bases; bases outside gene matches: 6. This specimen comes from a study of blood T cell repertoires in COVID-19.

Specimen: PBMCs or T cells enriched from blood (not recorded which). The V gene is TRBV5-1, the J gene TRBJ2-7; 7 bases are a match to TRBD1. The sequence came from a woman aged 50 to 65 who had recovered from COVID-19. Here the CDR3 reads CASSLEGGSGEQYF. In DNA, the CDR3 is TGCGCCAGCAGCTTGGAAGGGGGCTCGGGCGAGCAGTACTTC.